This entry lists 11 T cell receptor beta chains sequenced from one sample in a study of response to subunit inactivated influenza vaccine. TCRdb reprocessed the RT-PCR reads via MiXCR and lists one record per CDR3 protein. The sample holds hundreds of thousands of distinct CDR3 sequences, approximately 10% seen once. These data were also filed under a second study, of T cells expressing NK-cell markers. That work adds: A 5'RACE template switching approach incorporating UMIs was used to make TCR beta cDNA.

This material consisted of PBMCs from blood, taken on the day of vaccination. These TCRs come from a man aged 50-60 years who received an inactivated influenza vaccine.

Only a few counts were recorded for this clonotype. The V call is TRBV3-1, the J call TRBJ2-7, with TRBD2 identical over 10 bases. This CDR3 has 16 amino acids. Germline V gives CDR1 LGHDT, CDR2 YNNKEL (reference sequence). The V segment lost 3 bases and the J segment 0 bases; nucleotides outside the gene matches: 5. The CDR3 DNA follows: TGTGCCAGCAGCCAGTCTAGCGGGGGCCACTCCTACGAGCAGTACTTC. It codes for CASSQSSGGHSYEQYF.

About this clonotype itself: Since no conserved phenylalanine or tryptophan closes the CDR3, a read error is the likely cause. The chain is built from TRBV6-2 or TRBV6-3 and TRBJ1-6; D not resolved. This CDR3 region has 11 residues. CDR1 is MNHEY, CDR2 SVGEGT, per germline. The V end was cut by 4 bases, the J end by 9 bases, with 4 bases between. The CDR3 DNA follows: TGTGCCAGCAGTTCCGGTTCACCCCTCCACGTT. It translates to CASSSGSPLHV.

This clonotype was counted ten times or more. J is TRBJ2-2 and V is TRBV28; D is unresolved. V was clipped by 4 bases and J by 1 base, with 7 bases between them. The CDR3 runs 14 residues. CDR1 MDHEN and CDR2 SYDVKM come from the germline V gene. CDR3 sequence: CASSWSRNTGELFF. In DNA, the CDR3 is TGTGCCAGCAGTTGGTCTAGGAACACCGGGGAGCTGTTTTTT.

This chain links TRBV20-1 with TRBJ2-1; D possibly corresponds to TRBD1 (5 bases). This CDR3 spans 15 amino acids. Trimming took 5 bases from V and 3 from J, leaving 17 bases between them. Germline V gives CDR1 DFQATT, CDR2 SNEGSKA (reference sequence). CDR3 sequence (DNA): TGCAGTGCTCAGAGACAGATCCTAAACTACAATGAGCAGTTCTTC. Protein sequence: CSAQRQILNYNEQFF.

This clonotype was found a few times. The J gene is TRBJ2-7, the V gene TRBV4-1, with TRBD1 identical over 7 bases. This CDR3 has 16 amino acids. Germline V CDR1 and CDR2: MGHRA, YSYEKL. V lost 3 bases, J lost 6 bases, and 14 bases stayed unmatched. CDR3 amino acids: CASSQYTSGGFSEQYF. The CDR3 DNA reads TGCGCCAGCAGCCAGTATACGTCAGGGGGTTTCTCCGAGCAGTACTTC.

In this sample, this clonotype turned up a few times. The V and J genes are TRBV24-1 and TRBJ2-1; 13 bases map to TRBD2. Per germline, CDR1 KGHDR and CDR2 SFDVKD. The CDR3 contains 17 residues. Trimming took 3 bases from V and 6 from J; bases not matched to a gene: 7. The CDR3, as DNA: TGTGCCACCAGTGATCGATCCGGGACTAGCGGGATCAATGAGCAGTTCTTC. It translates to CATSDRSGTSGINEQFF.

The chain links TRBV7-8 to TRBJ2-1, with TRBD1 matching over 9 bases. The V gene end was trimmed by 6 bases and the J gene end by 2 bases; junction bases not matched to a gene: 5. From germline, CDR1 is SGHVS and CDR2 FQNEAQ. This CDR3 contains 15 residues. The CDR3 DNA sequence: TGTGCCAGCAGGGGTGACAGGGGGACCTACAATGAGCAGTTCTTC. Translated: CASRGDRGTYNEQFF.

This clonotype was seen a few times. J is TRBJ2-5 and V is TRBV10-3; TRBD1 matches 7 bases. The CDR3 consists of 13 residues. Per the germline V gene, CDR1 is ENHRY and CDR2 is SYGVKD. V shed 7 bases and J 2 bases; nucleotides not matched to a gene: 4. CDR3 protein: CAIKGASQETQYF. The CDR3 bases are TGTGCCATCAAGGGGGCATCACAAGAGACCCAGTACTTC.

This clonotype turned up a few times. CDR3 region: CASSQDHRGGAYGYTF. The CDR3 DNA sequence: TGTGCCAGCAGCCAGGACCACAGGGGTGGTGCCTATGGCTACACCTTC. This chain links TRBV3-1 with TRBJ1-2; 7 nucleotides agree with TRBD1. The CDR3 is 16 amino acids. The germline V gene encodes CDR1 LGHDT and CDR2 YNNKEL (reference sequence). The junction had 11 bases not matched to a gene; V was cut back by 3 bases and J by 4 bases. Using reference TRBV3-1 and TRBJ1-2 for the parts outside the CDR3, the full variable domain is DTAVSQTPKYLVTQMGNDKSIKCEQNLGHDTMYWYKQDSKKFLKIMFSYNNKELIINETVPNRFSPKSPDKAHLNLHINSLELGDSAVYFCASSQDHRGGAYGYTFGSGTRLTVV.

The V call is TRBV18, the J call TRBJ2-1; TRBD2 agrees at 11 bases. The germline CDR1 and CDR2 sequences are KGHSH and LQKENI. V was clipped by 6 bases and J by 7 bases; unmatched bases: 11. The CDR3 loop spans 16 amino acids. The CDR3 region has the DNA TGTGCCAGCTCCCTTGGGACTAGCGGAGTCGGGAATGAGCAGTTCTTC. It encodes CASSLGTSGVGNEQFF.

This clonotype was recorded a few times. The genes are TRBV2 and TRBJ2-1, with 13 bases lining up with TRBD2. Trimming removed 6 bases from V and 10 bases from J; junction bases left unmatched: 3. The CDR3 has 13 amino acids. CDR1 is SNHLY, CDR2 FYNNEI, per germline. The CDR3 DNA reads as TGTGCCAGCAGGACGGGACTAGCGGGGGAGCAGTTCTTC. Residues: CASRTGLAGEQFF.